The 15 T cell receptor beta chains presented below share a single source sample, sequenced in a study of blood T cell repertoires in COVID-19. Clones were sequenced by immunoSEQ multiplex PCR, and TCRdb holds only the in-frame ones, with some missing. The data show about 300,000 clones, about four fifths seen once. The specimen sequenced was peripheral blood. All receptors come from a woman between 45 and 60 years old who had recovered from COVID-19.

V is TRBV28 and J is TRBJ1-5; possibly TRBD1 for D (5 bases). CDR3 length: 15 amino acids. The V end was cut by 2 bases, the J end by 2 bases, with 10 bases between. Germline lookup yields CDR1 MDHEN and CDR2 SYDVKM. The CDR3 coding sequence is TGTGCCAGCAGTTTACAGGGTGGAGGCAATCAGCCCCAGCATTTT. Amino acid sequence: CASSLQGGGNQPQHF. The full variable domain, in which reference TRBV28 and TRBJ1-5 provide the parts outside the CDR3, is DVKVTQSSRYLVKRTGEKVFLECVQDMDHENMFWYRQDPGLGLRLIYFSYDVKMKEKGDIPEGYSVSREKKERFSLILESASTNQTSMYLCASSLQGGGNQPQHFGDGTRLSIL.

The rearrangement links TRBV12-3 or TRBV12-4 to TRBJ2-5, with TRBD2 matching 7 bases. CDR3 length: 13 residues. Trimming took 5 bases from V and 5 from J; bases not matched to a gene: 5. This CDR3 is CASSDLGGETQYF. As DNA, the CDR3 is TGTGCCAGCAGTGATCTGGGGGGGGAGACCCAGTACTTC.

The CDR3 here is CASSQGVPYEQYF. The CDR3 coding sequence is TGTGCCAGCAGCCAGGGAGTACCCTACGAGCAGTACTTC. The J gene is TRBJ2-7, the V gene TRBV3-1 (or the pseudogene TRBV3-2); D possibly corresponds to TRBD2 (5 bases). Trimming cost V 3 bases and J 2 bases, with 8 bases left between them. CDR3 length equals 13 residues. Germline values: CDR1 LGHDT, CDR2 YNNKEL (reference sequence).

The chain has TRBV2 and TRBJ1-4; unclear D gene. Deletions cut 6 bases from V and 0 bases from J, with 8 bases between. The germline V gene has CDR1 SNHLY and CDR2 FYNNEI. The CDR3 extends over 14 amino acids. CDR3 coding DNA: TGTGCCAGCAGGGCCCTCACAACTAATGAAAAACTGTTTTTT. Its protein is CASRALTTNEKLFF.

The chain combines TRBV29-1 with TRBJ1-2; tentative D call: TRBD1 (5 bases). CDR1 is SQVTM and CDR2 is ANQGSEA in the germline V gene. V was pared by 6 bases and J by 4 bases, with 9 bases between. The CDR3 runs to 11 residues. The CDR3 protein is CSVRDVYGYTF. In DNA form, the CDR3 reads TGCAGCGTCAGGGATGTCTATGGCTACACCTTC.

This sequence joins TRBV11-2 and TRBJ2-2, with TRBD2 matching 7 bases. The CDR3 extends over 16 amino acids. The ends lost 6 bases at V and 6 bases at J; junction bases unmatched: 13. Germline V gene lookup returns CDR1 SGHAT and CDR2 FQNNGV. As DNA, the CDR3 is TGTGCCAGCAGTCCAAACCGGGACTACCCTGCCGGGGAGCTGTTTTTT. This encodes CASSPNRDYPAGELFF.

The rearrangement uses TRBV9 and TRBJ2-5, with TRBD1 matching over 9 bases. V was pared by 3 bases and J by 4 bases, with 10 bases of the junction left unmatched. CDR1 and CDR2 from the germline V gene are SGDLS and YYNGEE. This CDR3 spans 16 amino acids. The CDR3 spells CASSGRDREVGETQYF. DNA of the CDR3: TGTGCCAGCAGCGGGCGGGACAGGGAGGTTGGAGAGACCCAGTACTTC.

This chain joins TRBV14 and TRBJ2-1; TRBD2 matches 7 bases. Trimming cost V 1 base and J 5 bases; bases outside gene matches: 5. Germline CDR1 and CDR2: SGHDN and FVKESK. The CDR3 is made up of 15 amino acids. CDR3: CASSQVRLADNEQFF. The CDR3 DNA reads as TGTGCCAGCAGCCAAGTTCGACTAGCTGACAATGAGCAGTTCTTC. Filled out from reference TRBV14 and TRBJ2-1, the complete variable domain reads EAGVTQFPSHSVIEKGQTVTLRCDPISGHDNLYWYRRVMGKEIKFLLHFVKESKQDESGMPNNRFLAERTGGTYSTLKVQPAELEDSGVYFCASSQVRLADNEQFFGPGTRLTVL.

The J gene is TRBJ2-5, the V gene TRBV6-2 or TRBV6-3, with D perhaps TRBD2 (6 bases). CDR3 size: 15 residues. Germline V gene data show CDR1 as MNHEY and CDR2 as SVGEGT. With 4 bases removed from V and 7 bases from J, the gap between germline ends came to 19 bases. DNA for the CDR3: TGTGCCAGCAGTTTGGCGGGGAGTCACGGGGGGACCCAGTACTTC. Its translation: CASSLAGSHGGTQYF.

This chain links TRBV7-2 with TRBJ1-6; 9 bases match TRBD1. Germline V gene data show CDR1 as SGHTA and CDR2 as FQGNSA. This CDR3 contains 17 residues. The trim removed 5 bases at V and 6 bases at J, leaving 11 bases unmatched. The CDR3 DNA reads as TGTGCCAGCAGCCCAAGAGTGGGACAGGGCTTTAATTCACCCCTCCACTTT. This encodes CASSPRVGQGFNSPLHF.

This clone was seen once. This rearrangement joins TRBV5-1 to TRBJ1-6; no firm D call. V lost 0 bases and J lost 10, with 14 bases in between. Looked up from germline, CDR1 is SGHRS and CDR2 is YFSETQ. The CDR3 contains 15 residues. The CDR3 reads CASSLDPGIRSPLHF. CDR3 bases: TGCGCCAGCAGCTTGGATCCGGGGATCAGATCACCCCTCCACTTT.

The table lists this clone with a few counts. The chain combines TRBV30 with TRBJ1-2, with 8 bases that match TRBD1. Germline V gives CDR1 GTSNPN, CDR2 SVGIG (reference sequence). The ends lost 0 bases at V and 3 bases at J; junction bases unmatched: 6. The length of the CDR3 is 15 residues. For the CDR3, the DNA is TGTGCCTGGAGTGTATCTCCAGGGGGCGACTATGGCTACACCTTC. It codes for CAWSVSPGGDYGYTF.

The J gene is TRBJ2-7, the V gene TRBV9, with 8 nucleotides matching TRBD2. After removal of 3 bases from V and 2 bases from J, the junction contained 4 bases not matched to a gene. Germline values: CDR1 SGDLS, CDR2 YYNGEE. This CDR3 region has 14 residues. The CDR3 DNA is TGTGCCAGCAGCGAGACTAGCGCCACCTACGAGCAGTACTTC. It yields the protein CASSETSATYEQYF.

V and J are TRBV4-3 and TRBJ2-3; possible D gene TRBD1, 6 bases. V lost 4 bases, J lost 0 bases, and 11 bases lay in between. This CDR3 is 15 amino acids long. Germline CDR1 reads LGHNA; CDR2 reads YSLEER. The CDR3 sequence: CASSPGQSSTDTQYF. DNA for the CDR3: TGCGCCAGCAGCCCGGGACAATCTAGCACAGATACGCAGTATTTT.

The rearrangement joins TRBV5-6 to TRBJ2-1; 12 nucleotides match TRBD2. The CDR3 has 18 amino acids. V was clipped by 4 bases and J by 3 bases; unmatched bases: 11. Looked up from germline, CDR1 is SGHDT and CDR2 is YYEEEE. The CDR3 DNA follows: TGTGCCAGCAGCCGGACCCCGACTAGCGGGAGAGTCTACAATGAGCAGTTCTTC. It translates to CASSRTPTSGRVYNEQFF.